This T cell receptor (beta chain) is drawn from a study of T-cell reconstitution after alpha-beta-depleted transplantation in children. General study results and limits: Recipient T cells and thymic progenitors that survived gave rise to the high TCRbeta diversity observed at day 60 in some patients. A year post-transplant, T-cell counts and diversity derived mostly from newly produced T cells.

Note on this clonotype: Antigen unknown.

The CDR3 contains 13 residues. Trimming shortened V by 7 bases and J by 1 base, and 10 bases separated the two germline ends. As it was prepared, the TCRbeta library received unique molecular identifiers. TCRdb reprocessed the PCR reads with MiXCR, giving one entry per CDR3 protein. The sample holds some 200,000 distinct CDR3 sequences, around 8.4% seen once. This sample comprised PBMCs, mostly from graft donor cells, obtained 360 days after TCRalphabeta/CD19-depleted stem cell transplant. This TCR came from a male patient between 2 and 10 years old who had a stem cell transplant for acute myeloid leukemia, so the T cells may come from the graft donor. The V gene is TRBV12-3 or TRBV12-4, the J gene TRBJ1-1; D is uncertain. The CDR3 DNA sequence: TGTGCCAGCACCCTAGCGGAGAACACTGAAGCTTTCTTT. Amino acids: CASTLAENTEAFF.